Below, 13 T cell receptor beta chains from the same sample are listed, as sequenced in a study of blood T cell repertoires in COVID-19. Method: immunoSEQ multiplex PCR; TCRdb's copy keeps in-frame clones and lacks some. This sample has a few hundred thousand clones, with around 89% found just once. Sequenced: peripheral blood. The receptors were gathered from a man aged 30 to 39 with acute or convalescent COVID-19.

V gene TRBV19 combines with J gene TRBJ2-3, with 9 nucleotides matching TRBD2. Germline V gives CDR1 LNHDA, CDR2 SQIVND (reference sequence). The CDR3 extends over 18 amino acids. Trimming cost V 1 base and J 2 bases; bases outside gene matches: 10. The CDR3 loop is CASSIGGWASGDTDTQYF. As DNA, the CDR3 is TGTGCCAGTAGTATAGGGGGGTGGGCTAGCGGGGACACAGATACGCAGTATTTT.

The chain employs TRBV6-5 and TRBJ1-1; possible D gene TRBD1, 5 bases. The length of the CDR3 is 12 residues. The ends were cut back, 8 bases at V and 4 bases at J, with 11 bases in the middle. Germline values: CDR1 MNHEY, CDR2 SVGAGI. CDR3 protein: CASRGGATEAFF. CDR3 nucleotide sequence: TGTGCCAGCCGGGGGGGTGCCACTGAAGCTTTCTTT.

This chain links TRBV2 with TRBJ1-1; D unclear. The V gene lost 7 bases and the J gene lost 5 bases, with 8 bases spanning the gap. This CDR3 contains 11 residues. Germline lookup yields CDR1 SNHLY and CDR2 FYNNEI. The CDR3 reads CASNLYTEAFF. CDR3 DNA: TGTGCCAGCAATCTATATACTGAAGCTTTCTTT. The variable domain in full, completed from reference TRBV2 and TRBJ1-1, reads EPEVTQTPSHQVTQMGQEVILRCVPISNHLYFYWYRQILGQKVEFLVSFYNNEISEKSEIFDDQFSVERPDGSNFTLKIRSTKLEDSAMYFCASNLYTEAFFGQGTRLTVV.

The CDR3: CASSPLETSGSKEQYF. The CDR3 coding sequence is TGTGCCAGCAGTCCGCTGGAGACTAGCGGGAGTAAAGAGCAGTACTTC. This sequence joins TRBV28 and TRBJ2-7; TRBD2 matches 12 bases. The ends lost 5 bases at V and 7 bases at J; junction bases unmatched: 12. Germline CDR1 reads MDHEN; CDR2 reads SYDVKM. The CDR3 contains 16 residues.

This clone was counted a few times. V gene TRBV14 combines with J gene TRBJ2-2; D possibly corresponds to TRBD1 (6 bases). The CDR3 contains 16 residues. The ends were cut back, 3 bases at V and 1 base at J, with 12 bases in the middle. Germline loops: CDR1 SGHDN, CDR2 FVKESK. CDR3 coding DNA: TGTGCCAGCAGCCATTTCCGGGACATGAACACCGGGGAGCTGTTTTTT. Amino acids: CASSHFRDMNTGELFF.

V usage is TRBV29-1 and J usage is TRBJ1-1; D not resolved. Germline values: CDR1 SQVTM, CDR2 ANQGSEA. Trimming took 3 bases from V and 4 from J, leaving 9 bases between them. The CDR3 contains 12 residues. CDR3 sequence (DNA): TGCAGCGTTGATGAGAAAGCCACTGAAGCTTTCTTT. Its translation is CSVDEKATEAFF.

J is TRBJ1-6 and V is TRBV9, with no clear D. Germline CDR1 and CDR2: SGDLS and YYNGEE. V was pared by 1 base and J by 10 bases, with 12 bases between. The CDR3 is 14 amino acids. CDR3 in DNA: TGTGCCAGCAGCGTACGAGTACTGGGCTCACCCCTCCACTTT. Translation gives CASSVRVLGSPLHF.

This clone appeared a few times. The J gene is TRBJ2-1, the V gene TRBV5-1, with D maybe TRBD2 (7 bases). The V gene's germline CDR1 is SGHRS and CDR2 YFSETQ. This CDR3 contains 14 residues. Trimming stripped 3 bases from V and 9 bases from J, with 16 bases between. In nucleotides, the CDR3 is TGCGCCAGCAGCTGGACTAGGGGGGAGAGTGAGCAGTTCTTC. Its protein product is CASSWTRGESEQFF.

A single count supports this clone. The CDR3 DNA sequence: TGTGCCAGCAGTTTGTTGGAGGGGGCGGGCGGCTACACCTTC. This encodes CASSLLEGAGGYTF. J is TRBJ1-2 and V is TRBV27, with TRBD1 matching over 7 bases. The CDR3 is made up of 14 amino acids. V lost 3 bases, J lost 8 bases, and 9 bases stayed unmatched. CDR1 and CDR2 from the germline V gene are MNHEY and SMNVEV (reference sequence).

V and J are TRBV7-9 and TRBJ2-7; D is ambiguous. The CDR3 extends over 10 amino acids. Trimming pared 10 bases from V and 2 bases from J, leaving 6 bases between. Germline V gene data show CDR1 as SEHNR and CDR2 as FQNEAQ (reference sequence). CDR3 coding DNA: TGTGCCATCAACACCTACGAGCAGTACTTC. It encodes CAINTYEQYF.

This clone was recorded only once. The rearrangement links TRBV5-1 to TRBJ2-3; 8 nucleotides line up with TRBD2. Germline V gene lookup returns CDR1 SGHRS and CDR2 YFSETQ. The CDR3 length is 14 residues. With V trimmed by 6 bases and J by 0 bases, 3 bases remained unmatched. The chain's CDR3 is CASMSGGSTDTQYF. CDR3 sequence (DNA): TGCGCCAGCATGAGCGGGGGCAGCACAGATACGCAGTATTTT.

This clone appeared a single time. Other DNA variants within this sample encode the same CDR3. The V gene is TRBV3-1 (or the pseudogene TRBV3-2), the J gene TRBJ1-3; D is ambiguous. In germline, CDR1 is LGHDT, CDR2 YNNKEL (reference sequence). The CDR3 runs to 12 residues. The V and J ends lost 6 bases and 4 bases respectively, with 7 bases between them. In nucleotides, the CDR3 is TGTGCCAGCAGTTTCGAGGGAAACACCATATATTTT. Protein: CASSFEGNTIYF.

The chain links TRBV2 to TRBJ1-3, with TRBD1 identical over 10 bases. This CDR3 is built from 16 residues. Germline V gives CDR1 SNHLY, CDR2 FYNNEI. Trimming removed 6 bases from V and 0 bases from J; junction bases left unmatched: 5. DNA for the CDR3: TGTGCCAGCAGGGGCGGGACAGGGGTCTCTGGAAACACCATATATTTT. This sequence encodes CASRGGTGVSGNTIYF.